The sequence of this TCR beta chain was determined in a study of PD-L1 blockade in urothelial cancer. Whole-study context: Bladder-origin urothelial cancer in males described about 90% of the roughly 30 patients.

Time point here: pretreatment peripheral blood. The data were produced by immunoSEQ multiplex PCR, yet TCRdb's version contains in-frame clones alone and is incomplete. The data contain more than 55,000 clones, roughly 80% of them singletons. The CDR3 loop spans 13 amino acids. The ends lost 4 bases at V and 3 bases at J; junction bases unmatched: 3. Germline assignment: CDR1 SGHRS and CDR2 YFSETQ. This TCR was sampled from a man between 65 and 85 years old with urothelial cancer. The rearrangement links TRBV5-1 to TRBJ1-2; 7 positions match TRBD1. The specimen was PBMCs, collected around atezolizumab (anti-PD-L1) treatment. CDR3 in DNA: TGCGCCAGCAGCGACAGGGAGGACTATGGCTACACCTTC. Its protein product is CASSDREDYGYTF.